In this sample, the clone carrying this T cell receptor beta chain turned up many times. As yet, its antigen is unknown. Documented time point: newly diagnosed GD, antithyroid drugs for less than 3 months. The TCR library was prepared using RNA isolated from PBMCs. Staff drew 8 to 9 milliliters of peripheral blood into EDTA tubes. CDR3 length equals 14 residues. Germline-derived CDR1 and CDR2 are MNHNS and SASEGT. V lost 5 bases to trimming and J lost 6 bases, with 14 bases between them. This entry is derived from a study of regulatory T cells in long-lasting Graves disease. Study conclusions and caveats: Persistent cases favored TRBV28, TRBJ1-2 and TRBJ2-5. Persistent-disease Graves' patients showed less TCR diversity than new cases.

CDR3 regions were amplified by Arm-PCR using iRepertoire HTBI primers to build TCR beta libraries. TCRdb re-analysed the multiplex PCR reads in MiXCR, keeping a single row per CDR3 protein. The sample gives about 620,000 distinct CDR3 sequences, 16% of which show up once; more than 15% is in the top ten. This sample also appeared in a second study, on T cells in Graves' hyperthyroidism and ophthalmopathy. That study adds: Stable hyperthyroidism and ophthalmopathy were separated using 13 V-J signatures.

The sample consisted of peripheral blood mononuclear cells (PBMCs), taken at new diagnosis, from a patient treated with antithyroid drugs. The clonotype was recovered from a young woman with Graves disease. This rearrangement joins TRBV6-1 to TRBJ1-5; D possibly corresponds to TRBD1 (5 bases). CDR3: CASSRVGDVQPQHF. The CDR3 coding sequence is TGTGCCAGCAGTAGGGTAGGGGACGTTCAGCCCCAGCATTTT.